This T cell receptor beta chain was identified during a study of OX40 agonist ivuxolimab in advanced cancers. Study-wide background: Three partial responders included one hepatocellular carcinoma patient and two cutaneous melanoma patients. General study results and limits: With doses of 0.1 to 3.0 mg/kg, CD4+ and CD8+ blood T cells had undergone clonal expansion by week 6. Patients with a partial response at 0.1-3.0 mg/kg had among the lowest clonal expansion.

Profiled with immunoSEQ multiplex PCR; TCRdb holds only in-frame clones, not every one. The sample lists approximately 10,000 clones, around 80% seen once, with about 32% in the top ten. For this clone: Its antigen remains unidentified. The junction differs from germline at one of its ends, possibly a read error.

Germline CDR1 MNHEY, CDR2 SVGAGI. The CDR3 sequence is 13 residues long. Sequenced here: CD4+ or CD8+ T cells sorted from blood, sampled in a trial of the OX40 agonist ivuxolimab. This clonotype originated in an adult with an advanced solid tumor such as melanoma, head and neck, liver or kidney cancer. The chain carries TRBV6-5 and TRBJ1-5, with 7 bases aligning to TRBD1. In DNA, the CDR3 is TGTGCCAGCAGTAACTCTTTCGGGGACAGTGTGTATTTT. This encodes CASSNSFGDSVYF.